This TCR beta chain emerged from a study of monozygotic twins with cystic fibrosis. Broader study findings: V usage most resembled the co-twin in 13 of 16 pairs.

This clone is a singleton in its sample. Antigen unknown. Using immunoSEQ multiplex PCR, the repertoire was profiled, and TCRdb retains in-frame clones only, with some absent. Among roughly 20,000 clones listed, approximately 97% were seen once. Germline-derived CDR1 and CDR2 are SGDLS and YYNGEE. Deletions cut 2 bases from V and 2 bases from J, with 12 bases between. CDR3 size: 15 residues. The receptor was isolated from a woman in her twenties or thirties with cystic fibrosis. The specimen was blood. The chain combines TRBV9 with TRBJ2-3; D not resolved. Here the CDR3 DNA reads TGTGCCAGCAGCGTGGCAAGGGCGAACACAGATACGCAGTATTTT. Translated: CASSVARANTDTQYF. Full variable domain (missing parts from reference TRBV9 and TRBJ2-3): DSGVTQTPKHLITATGQRVTLRCSPRSGDLSVYWYQQSLDQGLQFLIQYYNGEERAKGNILERFSAQQFPDLHSELNLSSLELGDSALYFCASSVARANTDTQYFGPGTRLTVL.